Listed here are 10 T cell receptor beta chains from one sample, sequenced in a study of T cells in Graves' hyperthyroidism and ophthalmopathy. RNA transcripts provided the source from which TCR beta CDR3 regions were amplified. TCR CDR3 regions were first amplified by RT-PCR with HTBI primers. MiXCR, run by TCRdb on the multiplex PCR reads, gives a single entry per CDR3 protein. The sample gives 550,000 to 800,000 distinct CDR3 sequences, about 17% of which show up once; approximately 8% is in the top ten. The sequencing sample was made of blood. These receptors all stem from a young man with Graves' hyperthyroidism.

The rearrangement links TRBV2 to TRBJ2-7; 13 positions agree with TRBD2. The J segment lost 7 bases and the V segment lost 6 bases, leaving 6 bases of the junction unmatched. CDR1 is SNHLY and CDR2 is FYNNEI in the germline V gene. This CDR3 is built from 14 residues. The CDR3 DNA reads as TGTGCCAGCAGCCTGGGACTAGCGGGACGGGAGCAGTACTTC. It is translated as CASSLGLAGREQYF.

In its sample, this clonotype was seen a few times. CDR3 protein: CASSPSSVYNEQFF. CDR3 sequence (DNA): TGTGCCAGCAGTCCCTCCTCAGTGTACAATGAGCAGTTCTTC. J is TRBJ2-1 and V is TRBV25-1, with D unresolved. V was cut by 5 bases and J by 4 bases, with 12 bases left in between. CDR3 length: 14 amino acids. Germline V gene data show CDR1 as MGHDK and CDR2 as SYGVNS.

The sample holds many counts of this clonotype. The chain carries TRBV18 and TRBJ2-2; D is tentatively TRBD1 or TRBD2 (5 bases each). The germline V gene encodes CDR1 KGHSH and CDR2 LQKENI. This CDR3 has 15 residues. Trimming took 2 bases from V and 4 from J, leaving 11 bases between them. The CDR3 spells CASSPIGTATGELFF. The CDR3 DNA is TGTGCCAGCTCACCAATCGGGACGGCCACCGGGGAGCTGTTTTTT. The variable domain in full, with the rest retrieved from reference TRBV18 and TRBJ2-2, is NAGVMQNPRHLVRRRGQEARLRCSPMKGHSHVYWYRQLPEEGLKFMVYLQKENIIDESGMPKERFSAEFPKEGPSILRIQQVVRGDSAAYFCASSPIGTATGELFFGEGSRLTVL.

The rearrangement joins TRBV5-1 to TRBJ2-1; 9 bases agree with TRBD2. This CDR3 region has 16 residues. Germline lookup yields CDR1 SGHRS and CDR2 YFSETQ. Losses at the gene ends were 7 bases for V and 0 bases for J; bases not matched to a gene: 8. This CDR3 reads CASGASSGISYNEQFF. CDR3 DNA: TGCGCCAGCGGAGCGTCTAGCGGGATCTCCTACAATGAGCAGTTCTTC. Filled out from reference TRBV5-1 and TRBJ2-1, the complete variable domain reads KAGVTQTPRYLIKTRGQQVTLSCSPISGHRSVSWYQQTPGQGLQFLFEYFSETQRNKGNFPGRFSGRQFSNSRSEMNVSTLELGDSALYLCASGASSGISYNEQFFGPGTRLTVL.

Here the CDR3 DNA reads TGTGCCAGCAGTCCATCCAGCGGGGGGGGGCATGAGCAGTTCTTC. It translates to CASSPSSGGGHEQFF. The V gene is TRBV6-1, the J gene TRBJ2-1, with 10 bases that match TRBD2. The V gene's germline CDR1 is MNHNS and CDR2 SASEGT. The CDR3 runs 15 residues. J was trimmed by 8 bases and V by 5 bases; bases with no gene match: 9.

This clonotype was found many times. The CDR3 region has the DNA TGTGCCAGCAGTTACTGGACTAGCCCCTACGAGCAGTACTTC. This gives the protein CASSYWTSPYEQYF. The V and J genes are TRBV6-2 or TRBV6-3 and TRBJ2-7, with 8 nucleotides matching TRBD2. The CDR3 covers 14 residues. The germline V gene encodes CDR1 MNHEY and CDR2 SVGEGT. Trimming took 1 base from V and 2 from J; bases not matched to a gene: 1.

The V call is TRBV28, the J call TRBJ1-2; D perhaps matches TRBD1 (6 bases). V shed 6 bases and J shed 10 bases, with 15 bases lying between them. In germline, CDR1 is MDHEN, CDR2 SYDVKM. The CDR3 has 12 amino acids. This CDR3 is CASSNRVSIYTF. CDR3 coding DNA: TGTGCCAGCAGCAACAGGGTTTCGATCTACACCTTC.

This rearrangement joins TRBV6-5 to TRBJ2-7, with D uncertain. CDR1 is MNHEY, CDR2 SVGAGI, per germline. There are 14 residues in the CDR3. Trimming left V 2 bases short and J 2 bases short, with 10 bases between. CDR3 coding DNA: TGTGCCAGCAGTTACGGATACGGTACCTACGAGCAGTACTTC. Translation: CASSYGYGTYEQYF.

The chain couples TRBV20-1 to TRBJ2-3; D unclear. The V end was cut by 4 bases, the J end by 2 bases, with 16 bases between. The CDR3 contains 15 residues. The germline gives CDR1 DFQATT, CDR2 SNEGSKA (reference sequence). CDR3 coding DNA: TGCAGTGCTAAAAACCTAGGTGGGCTCACAGATACGCAGTATTTT. Translation gives CSAKNLGGLTDTQYF.

V is TRBV5-1 and J is TRBJ2-3; the D is unclear. V lost 2 bases, J lost 4 bases, and 8 bases lay in between. The length of the CDR3 is 13 residues. From germline, CDR1 is SGHRS and CDR2 YFSETQ. The CDR3 is CASSFRSADTQYF. CDR3 DNA: TGCGCCAGCAGCTTCCGGTCCGCAGATACGCAGTATTTT.